These 31 T cell receptor beta chains originate from one sample sequenced in a study of blood T cells in healthy people across ages. Next came a second PCR, run for about 6 to 12 cycles, which used a sample-barcoded 5' primer along with a J-beta primer mix. TCRdb analysed the 5' RACE reads with MiXCR anew, one entry per CDR3 protein. The data contain about 620,000 distinct CDR3 sequences, under 65% of them singletons. The sequenced sample was blood. These receptors all stem from an elderly woman in good health.

This chain joins TRBV3-1 and TRBJ2-1, with TRBD2 identical over 8 bases. Germline V gives CDR1 LGHDT, CDR2 YNNKEL (reference sequence). V shed 4 bases, J shed 9 bases, and the junction held 11 bases outside the gene matches. This CDR3 comprises 15 residues. The DNA of the CDR3 is TGTGCCAGCAGCCCCGGGACTAGAGGACGCGGTGAGCAGTTCTTC. Residues: CASSPGTRGRGEQFF.

This chain uses TRBV12-3 or TRBV12-4 with TRBJ2-3; D perhaps matches TRBD2 (5 bases). V gave up 1 base and J gave up 6 bases, with 8 bases separating them. The CDR3 length is 13 residues. In DNA form, the CDR3 reads TGTGCCAGCAGTTTAGACTCGGGGGATACGCAGTATTTT. Protein: CASSLDSGDTQYF.

This clonotype was seen more than once but under ten times. The CDR3 DNA reads TGTGCCAGCAGCTCGGGAATCTCAGATACGCAGTATTTT. It encodes CASSSGISDTQYF. The rearrangement joins TRBV5-6 to TRBJ2-3; D might be TRBD2 (5 bases). Looked up from germline, CDR1 is SGHDT and CDR2 is YYEEEE. V was cut by 3 bases and J by 4 bases, with 9 bases left in between. The CDR3 length is 13 residues.

This clonotype has at least ten counts. The V call is TRBV18, the J call TRBJ2-5, with D possibly TRBD1 on 5 matching bases. Germline-derived CDR1 and CDR2 are KGHSH and LQKENI. This CDR3 has 13 amino acids. The ends were cut back, 2 bases at V and 6 bases at J, with 10 bases in the middle. CDR3 loop: CASSPGDSQTQYF. Here the CDR3 DNA reads TGTGCCAGCTCACCAGGAGACAGCCAGACCCAGTACTTC.

Of note for this clonotype: A junction end diverges from the germline sequence, so it may reflect a read error. The chain couples TRBV4-3 to TRBJ1-6, with 7 bases aligning to TRBD1. There are 17 residues in the CDR3. The germline CDR1 and CDR2 sequences are LGHNA and YSLEER. CDR3 loop: CASSQDYRGNYNSPLHF. Written as DNA, the CDR3 is TGCGCCAGCAGTCAAGATTACAGGGGCAACTATAATTCACCCCTCCACTTT.

This clonotype was counted a few times. This chain connects TRBV2 to TRBJ2-7, with D possibly matching TRBD2 (7 bases). The germline V and J ends were trimmed by 7 bases and 4 bases, with 20 bases remaining between them. The CDR3 has 15 amino acids. The germline V gene has CDR1 SNHLY and CDR2 FYNNEI. The CDR3: CASIRDTHGGYEQYF. For the CDR3, the DNA is TGTGCCAGCATCCGGGACACCCACGGGGGGTACGAGCAGTACTTC.

This clonotype has a handful of counts. This chain uses TRBV20-1 with TRBJ2-1; D gene unclear. Looked up from germline, CDR1 is DFQATT and CDR2 is SNEGSKA (reference sequence). The V and J ends lost 0 bases and 0 bases respectively, with 12 bases between them. The CDR3 sequence is 16 residues long. In DNA, the CDR3 is TGCAGTGCTAGAGAGGGGATTGCGAGCTCCTACAATGAGCAGTTCTTC. This translates into CSAREGIASSYNEQFF.

V usage is TRBV2 and J usage is TRBJ2-4; D remains ambiguous. The V end lost 7 bases, the J end lost 0 bases, and 10 bases lay between the germline ends. Germline V gene sequence: CDR1 SNHLY, CDR2 FYNNEI. The CDR3 has 14 residues. The CDR3 spells CASKGELAKNIQYF. The CDR3 region has the DNA TGTGCCAGCAAAGGAGAGCTAGCCAAAAACATTCAGTACTTC.

The CDR3 nucleotides read TGCGCCAGCAGCCCAACACCGGGACTAGCGGGATTCGAGCAGTACTTC. Translating gives CASSPTPGLAGFEQYF. The V gene is TRBV5-1, the J gene TRBJ2-5; 13 bases agree with TRBD2. With the DNA end fitting TRBJ2-7 better, the J assignment may be wrong. Germline values: CDR1 SGHRS, CDR2 YFSETQ. The CDR3 has 16 amino acids.

The chain has TRBV12-3 or TRBV12-4 and TRBJ1-2, with a possible D match to TRBD1 (5 bases). Trimming stripped 4 bases from V and 7 bases from J, with 10 bases between. This CDR3 is 12 amino acids long. CDR3: CASSWGTRGYTF. The CDR3 DNA reads as TGTGCCAGCAGTTGGGGGACGCGTGGCTACACCTTC.

As for this clonotype: One junction end does not reproduce the germline sequence, and a read error may be involved. The chain combines TRBV3-1 with TRBJ2-2; 9 bases are shared with TRBD1. The germline CDR1 and CDR2 sequences are LGHDT and YNNKEL (reference sequence). The CDR3 spans 17 residues. The CDR3 nucleotides read TGTGCCAGCACCCAAGACAGGGGGGAAGTAGTTGCCGGGGAGCTGTTTTTT. Amino acid sequence: CASTQDRGEVVAGELFF.

Concerning this clonotype: With a much larger clone just one base away, this may be a read error. No conserved phenylalanine or tryptophan ends this CDR3, so it is likely a read error. CDR3 DNA: TGTGCCAGCAGTTCAGGGTATGGAGCAGATACGCAGTATTCT. It is translated as CASSSGYGADTQYS. The chain uses TRBV12-3 or TRBV12-4 and TRBJ2-3; D possibly corresponds to TRBD1 (5 bases). The V end lost 4 bases, the J end lost 4 bases, and 12 bases lay between the germline ends. The CDR3 runs to 14 residues.

J is TRBJ1-2 and V is TRBV6-1; TRBD1 matches 10 bases. V lost 0 bases and J lost 6; bases outside the gene matches: 1. Germline V CDR1 and CDR2: MNHNS, SASEGT. The CDR3 has 14 amino acids. CDR3 protein: CASSEAGTGDGYTF. CDR3 DNA: TGTGCCAGCAGTGAAGCTGGGACAGGGGATGGCTACACCTTC.

This clonotype was seen many times. A single base separates this from a much larger clone, so it may be a read error. This chain links TRBV6-5 with TRBJ2-1; D is unclear. The J call could be wrong; TRBJ2-7 is a better fit for the DNA end. This CDR3 comprises 14 residues. Per germline, CDR1 MNHEY and CDR2 SVGAGI. CDR3 nucleotides: TGTGCCAGCAGCACGTTGGGCTCCTACAATGAGCAGTACTTC. This encodes CASSTLGSYNEQYF.

On this clonotype itself: A much larger clone is a single base away; this may be a read error. This rearrangement joins TRBV9 to TRBJ2-1; D may be TRBD1 (5 bases). In germline, CDR1 is SGDLS, CDR2 YYNGEE. The CDR3 is made up of 16 amino acids. CDR3 nucleotide sequence: TGTACCAGCAGCGTATGGGGCCAACGCTCCTACAATGAGCAGTTCTTC. Amino acids: CTSSVWGQRSYNEQFF. The full variable domain, its missing parts supplied by reference TRBV9 and TRBJ2-1, is DSGVTQTPKHLITATGQRVTLRCSPRSGDLSVYWYQQSLDQGLQFLIQYYNGEERAKGNILERFSAQQFPDLHSELNLSSLELGDSALYFCTSSVWGQRSYNEQFFGPGTRLTVL.

This chain connects TRBV7-3 to TRBJ2-1, with D unclear. Trimming shortened V by 4 bases and J by 0 bases, and 10 bases separated the two germline ends. Germline CDR1 is SGHTA and CDR2 is FQGTGA. The CDR3 spans 15 residues. The CDR3 loop reads CASSYILSSYNEQFF. The CDR3 DNA follows: TGTGCCAGCAGCTACATTCTGAGCTCCTACAATGAGCAGTTCTTC. Using reference TRBV7-3 and TRBJ2-1 for the parts outside the CDR3, the full variable domain is GAGVSQTPSNKVTEKGKYVELRCDPISGHTALYWYRQSLGQGPEFLIYFQGTGAADDSGLPNDRFFAVRPEGSVSTLKIQRTERGDSAVYLCASSYILSSYNEQFFGPGTRLTVL.

V gene TRBV12-3 or TRBV12-4 combines with J gene TRBJ1-4; maybe TRBD1 (5 bases). CDR3 size: 13 residues. With 5 bases removed from V and 7 bases from J, the gap between germline ends came to 11 bases. CDR3 nucleotide sequence: TGTGCCAGCAGTCCCCCAGGGCGTGAAAAACTGTTTTTT. Translated: CASSPPGREKLFF.

The chain couples TRBV10-3 to TRBJ2-7, with 10 bases matching TRBD2. Germline CDR1 reads ENHRY; CDR2 reads SYGVKD. The CDR3 totals 17 residues. Trimming at V came to 0 bases and at J to 1 base, leaving 6 bases not matched to a gene. The CDR3 coding sequence is TGTGCCATCAGTGAGTCTAGCGGGGGGTGGTGGTCCTACGAGCAGTACTTC. It yields the protein CAISESSGGWWSYEQYF.

On this clonotype itself: This may be a read error: a much more frequent sequence differs by one nucleotide. The chain links TRBV3-1 to TRBJ2-1, with D possibly TRBD1 on 6 matching bases. Germline loops: CDR1 LGHDT, CDR2 YNNKEL (reference sequence). CDR3 length: 16 amino acids. V was cut by 5 bases and J by 0 bases, with 14 bases left in between. The CDR3 DNA reads as TGTGCCAGCAGCTCCCCACAGGGCAACTCCTACAATGAGCAGTTCTTC. Translated, it gives CASSSPQGNSYNEQFF.

This clonotype has a count of ten or more. The V and J genes are TRBV12-3 or TRBV12-4 and TRBJ2-7, with D hard to call. Deletions cut 6 bases from V and 9 bases from J, with 15 bases between. The CDR3 is made up of 12 amino acids. CDR3 in DNA: TGTGCCAGCAGCCCTTACGGAGTCGCGCAGTACTTC. Protein sequence: CASSPYGVAQYF.

This clonotype was observed many times. The J gene is TRBJ2-1, the V gene TRBV3-1, with 9 bases identical to TRBD1. The V gene end was trimmed by 4 bases and the J gene end by 5 bases; junction bases not matched to a gene: 6. CDR1 and CDR2 (germline): LGHDT, YNNKEL (reference sequence). The CDR3 is 15 residues long. The DNA for the CDR3 is TGTGCCAGCAGCCTGGGGGGACAGGGAGACAATGAGCAGTTCTTC. This sequence encodes CASSLGGQGDNEQFF.

Concerning this clonotype: Germline is not matched at one junction end, which may reflect a read error. V usage is TRBV4-1 and J usage is TRBJ2-7; TRBD2 aligns across 12 bases. TRBJ2-4 matches the DNA end more closely, so the J call is doubtful. Germline V gene sequence: CDR1 MGHRA, CDR2 YSYEKL. The CDR3 is made up of 18 amino acids. CDR3 sequence (DNA): TGCGCAAGCAGCCAGGGATCGGCTAGCGGGAGGGCCAGGAACATTCAGTACTTC. Translating gives CASSQGSASGRARNIQYF.

This clonotype was counted between two and nine times. This chain connects TRBV5-1 to TRBJ1-4; weak D call: TRBD1 (6 bases). The CDR3 is 16 residues long. The germline V and J ends were trimmed by 4 bases and 0 bases, with 13 bases remaining between them. CDR1 is SGHRS and CDR2 is YFSETQ in the germline V gene. For the CDR3, the DNA is TGCGCCAGCAGCCTGGGGACAAGTTCAACTAATGAAAAACTGTTTTTT. Its translation: CASSLGTSSTNEKLFF.

The V and J genes are TRBV12-5 and TRBJ2-7, with D possibly TRBD2 on 5 matching bases. The CDR3 totals 11 residues. The germline CDR1 and CDR2 sequences are LGHNT and FRNRAP. With 3 bases removed from V and 7 bases from J, the gap between germline ends came to 7 bases. CDR3 sequence: CASGFVAEQYF. Written as DNA, the CDR3 is TGTGCTAGTGGTTTCGTAGCGGAGCAGTACTTC.

This clonotype showed up just once. V is TRBV6-5 and J is TRBJ2-1, with 11 bases matching TRBD1. This CDR3 spans 13 amino acids. From germline, CDR1 is MNHEY and CDR2 SVGAGI. Unmatched junction bases numbered 6, after V lost 8 bases and J lost 9 bases. The CDR3 spells CASGRTGGFEQFF. In nucleotides, the CDR3 is TGTGCCAGCGGGAGGACAGGGGGCTTTGAGCAGTTCTTC.

This clonotype has just a few counts. V and J are TRBV6-2 or TRBV6-3 and TRBJ1-1; D is possibly TRBD1 (5 bases). CDR3 size: 16 residues. V was clipped by 0 bases and J by 0 bases, with 11 bases between them. The germline CDR1 and CDR2 sequences are MNHEY and SVGEGT. This CDR3 is CASSYSSGGMNTEAFF. In DNA, the CDR3 is TGTGCCAGCAGTTACTCCTCGGGGGGAATGAACACTGAAGCTTTCTTT.

The V and J genes are TRBV14 and TRBJ2-2; possibly TRBD1 for D (5 bases). CDR1 and CDR2 from the germline V gene are SGHDN and FVKESK. V lost 4 bases, J lost 0 bases, and 12 bases lay in between. CDR3 length: 16 residues. The CDR3 DNA reads TGTGCCAGCAGCCCGAGGACAAACGCGAACACCGGGGAGCTGTTTTTT. This codes for CASSPRTNANTGELFF.

This clonotype has more than one count but fewer than ten. The rearrangement uses TRBV10-3 and TRBJ2-1; 11 nucleotides line up with TRBD2. J gave up 6 bases and V 0 bases, and 7 bases lay outside the gene matches. The CDR3 is made up of 17 amino acids. Per germline, CDR1 ENHRY and CDR2 SYGVKD. CDR3 residues: CAISESGTSGGSNEQFF. The CDR3 DNA reads as TGTGCCATCAGTGAGTCGGGGACTAGCGGCGGGAGCAATGAGCAGTTCTTC.

The table lists this clonotype with many counts. The gene calls are TRBV7-3 and TRBJ2-5; D is unclear. V lost 3 bases to trimming and J lost 0 bases, with 5 bases between them. From germline, CDR1 is SGHTA and CDR2 FQGTGA. The CDR3 has 13 residues. CDR3 nucleotides: TGTGCCAGCAGCTTTACCAACCAAGAGACCCAGTACTTC. The encoded protein is CASSFTNQETQYF.

The J gene is TRBJ1-5, the V gene TRBV5-6, with a possible D match to TRBD1 (5 bases). The germline V gene has CDR1 SGHDT and CDR2 YYEEEE. Trimming stripped 1 base from V and 9 bases from J, with 23 bases between. The CDR3 covers 17 residues. As DNA, the CDR3 is TGTGCCAGCAGCTTGCCGTCGACAGATTTTCCCTTCGGGCCCCAGCATTTT. This encodes CASSLPSTDFPFGPQHF.

The chain links TRBV20-1 to TRBJ1-5, with D hard to call. Germline V gene lookup returns CDR1 DFQATT and CDR2 SNEGSKA (reference sequence). V lost 3 bases, J lost 2 bases, and 11 bases lay in between. This CDR3 has 14 residues. The CDR3, as DNA: TGCAGTGCTAGTAACGGGGTAGGCAATCAGCCCCAGCATTTT. It translates to CSASNGVGNQPQHF.